A selection of T cell receptor beta chains follows, all from one sample in a study of blood T cell repertoires in COVID-19. Only in-frame clones appear in the TCRdb table, and some are missing; sequencing was by immunoSEQ multiplex PCR. The table records 230,000 or so clones, roughly 76% of them present only once. Sample: peripheral blood. These receptors all come from a woman of 80 years or more with COVID-19, enrolled during active disease. The CDR3 runs from the conserved cysteine through the conserved F or W. A D gene is named only where the DNA matches it firmly. Clone size is stated in some rows and not others, as once, few, many or a class when expanded.

J gene: TRBJ1-3; clone size: few; D gene: NA; V gene: TRBV28; CDR3 protein: CASTRQISGNTIYF; CDR3 DNA: TGTGCCAGCACCCGACAGATCTCTGGAAACACCATATATTTT
J gene: TRBJ2-3; clone size: NA; D gene: TRBD1; V gene: TRBV4-1; CDR3 protein: CASSQEYGTGGPDTQYF; CDR3 DNA: TGCGCCAGCAGCCAAGAGTATGGGACAGGGGGACCAGATACGCAGTATTTT
J gene: TRBJ1-1; clone size: NA; D gene: TRBD1; V gene: TRBV5-1; CDR3 protein: CASSLAGGGLNTEAFF; CDR3 DNA: TGCGCCAGCAGCTTGGCAGGGGGTGGGTTGAACACTGAAGCTTTCTTT
J gene: TRBJ1-3; clone size: NA; D gene: NA; V gene: TRBV18; CDR3 protein: CASSPAFSHTGNTIYF; CDR3 DNA: TGTGCCAGCTCACCAGCGTTCTCTCATACTGGAAACACCATATATTTT
J gene: TRBJ1-5; clone size: NA; D gene: NA; V gene: TRBV19; CDR3 protein: CASSTRQGNQPQHF; CDR3 DNA: TGTGCCAGTAGTACCCGACAGGGCAATCAGCCCCAGCATTTT
J gene: TRBJ2-3; clone size: NA; D gene: TRBD2; V gene: TRBV5-4; CDR3 protein: CASSPLWGGSTDTQYF; CDR3 DNA: TGTGCCAGCAGCCCTCTTTGGGGGGGTAGCACAGATACGCAGTATTTT
J gene: TRBJ2-6; clone size: NA; D gene: TRBD1; V gene: TRBV19; CDR3 protein: CATHKDSRQGVRNVLTF; CDR3 DNA: TGTGCCACCCATAAGGATAGCCGGCAGGGGGTTAGGAACGTCCTGACTTTC
J gene: TRBJ2-1; clone size: NA; D gene: NA; V gene: TRBV2; CDR3 protein: CASRRDSSYNEQFF; CDR3 DNA: TGTGCCAGCAGGCGGGACAGCTCCTACAATGAGCAGTTCTTC
J gene: TRBJ2-5; clone size: NA; D gene: NA; V gene: TRBV6-5; CDR3 protein: CASRLQGYQETQYF; CDR3 DNA: TGTGCCAGCAGACTACAGGGTTACCAAGAGACCCAGTACTTC
J gene: TRBJ2-5; clone size: NA; D gene: NA; V gene: TRBV30; CDR3 protein: CAWSPRPYVTGGKTQYF; CDR3 DNA: TGTGCCTGGAGTCCAAGGCCGTACGTCACAGGAGGGAAGACCCAGTACTTC
J gene: TRBJ1-1; clone size: NA; D gene: NA; V gene: TRBV18; CDR3 protein: CASSPIQGEAFF; CDR3 DNA: TGTGCCAGCTCACCGATACAGGGTGAAGCTTTCTTT
J gene: TRBJ1-1; clone size: NA; D gene: NA; V gene: TRBV18; CDR3 protein: CASSPLAGWGDTEAFF; CDR3 DNA: TGTGCCAGCTCACCACTAGCCGGGTGGGGAGACACTGAAGCTTTCTTT
J gene: TRBJ2-7; clone size: NA; D gene: NA; V gene: TRBV29-1; CDR3 protein: CSVYRPPYEQYF; CDR3 DNA: TGCAGCGTTTACAGGCCACCCTACGAGCAGTACTTC
J gene: TRBJ1-1; clone size: once; D gene: TRBD1; V gene: TRBV5-1; CDR3 protein: CASSPYTGADTEAFF; CDR3 DNA: TGCGCCAGCAGCCCCTACACAGGGGCCGACACTGAAGCTTTCTTT
J gene: TRBJ1-3; clone size: few; D gene: NA; V gene: TRBV7-8; CDR3 protein: CASSLSGYRNTIYF; CDR3 DNA: TGTGCCAGCAGCTTGTCCGGGTACCGAAACACCATATATTTT
J gene: TRBJ2-6; clone size: once; D gene: TRBD1; V gene: TRBV24-1; CDR3 protein: CATSPPDRAGANVLTF; CDR3 DNA: TGTGCCACCAGCCCCCCCGACAGGGCTGGGGCCAACGTCCTGACTTTC
J gene: TRBJ2-1; clone size: NA; D gene: NA; V gene: TRBV7-3; CDR3 protein: CASSLLGPYNEQFF; CDR3 DNA: TGTGCCAGCAGCTTATTGGGGCCTTACAATGAGCAGTTCTTC
J gene: TRBJ1-5; clone size: NA; D gene: NA; V gene: TRBV5-1; CDR3 protein: CASSLEGDSNQPQHF; CDR3 DNA: TGCGCCAGCAGCTTGGAGGGGGATAGCAATCAGCCCCAGCATTTT
J gene: TRBJ1-4; clone size: NA; D gene: NA; V gene: TRBV18; CDR3 protein: CASSLQQGPTEKLFF; CDR3 DNA: TGTGCCAGCTCATTACAACAGGGACCTACCGAAAAACTGTTTTTT
J gene: TRBJ1-2; clone size: NA; D gene: NA; V gene: TRBV5-5; CDR3 protein: CASSSPDRIYGYTF; CDR3 DNA: TGTGCCAGCAGCTCCCCGGACAGAATCTATGGCTACACCTTC
J gene: TRBJ2-3; clone size: NA; D gene: NA; V gene: TRBV30; CDR3 protein: CAWSRGKRDTQYF; CDR3 DNA: TGTGCCTGGAGTAGGGGGAAGAGGGATACGCAGTATTTT
J gene: TRBJ2-3; clone size: NA; D gene: TRBD2; V gene: TRBV3-1/TRBV3-2; CDR3 protein: CASSQDGLAVTDTQYF; CDR3 DNA: TGTGCCAGCAGCCAAGACGGGCTAGCGGTCACAGATACGCAGTATTTT
J gene: TRBJ1-2; clone size: NA; D gene: TRBD1; V gene: TRBV19; CDR3 protein: CASSIRVRQGAFPHGYTF; CDR3 DNA: TGTGCCAGTAGTATAAGGGTACGACAGGGGGCATTTCCCCATGGCTACACCTTC
J gene: TRBJ2-7; clone size: NA; D gene: TRBD2; V gene: TRBV6-6; CDR3 protein: CASSRTVRAGGPKEQYF; CDR3 DNA: TGTGCCAGCAGTCGTACAGTAAGAGCGGGAGGGCCGAAGGAGCAGTACTTC
J gene: TRBJ1-1; clone size: NA; D gene: NA; V gene: TRBV5-4; CDR3 protein: CASSFGQIMNTEAFF; CDR3 DNA: TGTGCCAGCAGCTTCGGACAGATCATGAACACTGAAGCTTTCTTT
J gene: TRBJ2-5; clone size: NA; D gene: NA; V gene: TRBV7-9; CDR3 protein: CASSLRGVEETQYF; CDR3 DNA: TGTGCCAGCAGCCTCCGCGGGGTTGAAGAGACCCAGTACTTC
J gene: TRBJ2-3; clone size: NA; D gene: TRBD2; V gene: TRBV18; CDR3 protein: CASSPRTSRVGDTQYF; CDR3 DNA: TGTGCCAGCTCACCGCGGACTAGCCGAGTGGGGGATACGCAGTATTTT
J gene: TRBJ2-5; clone size: NA; D gene: TRBD1; V gene: TRBV18; CDR3 protein: CASLGPPGQGRRETQYF; CDR3 DNA: TGTGCCAGCCTCGGCCCCCCGGGACAGGGAAGGCGCGAGACCCAGTACTTC
J gene: TRBJ2-7; clone size: NA; D gene: TRBD2; V gene: TRBV7-2; CDR3 protein: CASSPAGGSRAYEQYF; CDR3 DNA: TGTGCCAGCAGCCCAGCAGGCGGGAGTAGGGCCTACGAGCAGTACTTC
J gene: TRBJ2-4; clone size: few; D gene: TRBD1; V gene: TRBV10-3; CDR3 protein: CAISEGDSSKNIQYF; CDR3 DNA: TGTGCCATCAGTGAGGGGGACAGCTCGAAAAACATTCAGTACTTC
J gene: TRBJ2-5; clone size: NA; D gene: TRBD1; V gene: TRBV6-5; CDR3 protein: CASSYRGTGPQETQYF; CDR3 DNA: TGTGCCAGCAGTTATAGAGGGACAGGCCCGCAAGAGACCCAGTACTTC
J gene: TRBJ2-1; clone size: NA; D gene: NA; V gene: TRBV4-2; CDR3 protein: CASSQDAVSSYNEQFF; CDR3 DNA: TGTGCCAGCAGCCAAGATGCGGTGTCCTCCTACAATGAGCAGTTCTTC
J gene: TRBJ2-1; clone size: NA; D gene: NA; V gene: TRBV11-3; CDR3 protein: CASSLSGGTYNEQFF; CDR3 DNA: TGTGCCAGCAGCTTATCTGGCGGGACCTACAATGAGCAGTTCTTC
J gene: TRBJ2-3; clone size: NA; D gene: NA; V gene: TRBV29-1; CDR3 protein: CSVEQGFTDTQYF; CDR3 DNA: TGCAGCGTTGAACAGGGGTTTACAGATACGCAGTATTTT
J gene: TRBJ2-7; clone size: NA; D gene: NA; V gene: TRBV19; CDR3 protein: CASSPREPGSYEQYF; CDR3 DNA: TGTGCCAGTAGCCCGCGGGAACCTGGTTCCTACGAGCAGTACTTC